The clone carrying this T cell receptor (beta chain) showed up just a few times. What it binds is not known. These data belong to a study of a mutant IDH1 vaccine in newly diagnosed glioma. The overall study: Vaccine dosing followed radiotherapy by 4-6 weeks, or accompanied temozolomide cycles. Regarding the study as a whole: Pseudoprogression seemed unlinked to shifts in top peripheral T cell clonotypes. There were vaccine-induced immune responses in just under 95% of the patients.

Clones were sequenced by immunoSEQ multiplex PCR, and TCRdb holds only the in-frame ones, with some missing. The sample has around 41,000 clones, 78% seen once; the top ten hold approximately 6.5%. The sample's time point: week 23, last vaccination. What each vaccine dose contained was 300 ug of mutant IDH1 20-mer peptide, accompanied by topical imiquimod. Each tumor in the donors was a new WHO grade 3 or 4 astrocytoma, IDH1-mutant and ATRX-lost. The TCR comes from a woman in her forties with glioma. Some clones in this sample may be carry-over from other donors' samples. The source material was PBMCs, sampled from a glioma patient whose treatment included an IDH1 peptide vaccine.

The CDR3 sequence is CASSDPGSSSGANVLTF. The CDR3 DNA follows: TGTGCCAGCAGTGACCCGGGATCTAGCTCTGGGGCCAACGTCCTGACTTTC. The chain has TRBV6-4 and TRBJ2-6, with D tentatively TRBD2 (5 bases). Germline CDR1 is MRHNA and CDR2 is SNTAGT. Trimming removed 2 bases at V and 0 bases at J, with 11 bases between. The CDR3 consists of 17 residues.